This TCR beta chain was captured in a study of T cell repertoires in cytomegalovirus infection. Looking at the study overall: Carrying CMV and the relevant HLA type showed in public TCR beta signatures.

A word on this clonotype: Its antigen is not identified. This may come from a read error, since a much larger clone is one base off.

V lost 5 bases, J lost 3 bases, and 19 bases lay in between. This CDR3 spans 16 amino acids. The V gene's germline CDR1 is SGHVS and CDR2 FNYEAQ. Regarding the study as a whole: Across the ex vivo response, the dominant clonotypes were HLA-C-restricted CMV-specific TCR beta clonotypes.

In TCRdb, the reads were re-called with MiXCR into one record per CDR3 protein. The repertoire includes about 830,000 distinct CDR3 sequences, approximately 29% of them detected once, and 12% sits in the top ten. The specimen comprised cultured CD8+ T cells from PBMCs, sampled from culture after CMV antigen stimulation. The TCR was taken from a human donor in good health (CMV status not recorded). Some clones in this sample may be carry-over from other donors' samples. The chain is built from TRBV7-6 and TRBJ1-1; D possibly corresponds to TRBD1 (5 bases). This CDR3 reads CASSTSDSEGYTEAFF. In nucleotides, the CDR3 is TGTGCCAGCAGCACCTCCGACAGTGAGGGGTACACTGAAGCTTTCTTT.